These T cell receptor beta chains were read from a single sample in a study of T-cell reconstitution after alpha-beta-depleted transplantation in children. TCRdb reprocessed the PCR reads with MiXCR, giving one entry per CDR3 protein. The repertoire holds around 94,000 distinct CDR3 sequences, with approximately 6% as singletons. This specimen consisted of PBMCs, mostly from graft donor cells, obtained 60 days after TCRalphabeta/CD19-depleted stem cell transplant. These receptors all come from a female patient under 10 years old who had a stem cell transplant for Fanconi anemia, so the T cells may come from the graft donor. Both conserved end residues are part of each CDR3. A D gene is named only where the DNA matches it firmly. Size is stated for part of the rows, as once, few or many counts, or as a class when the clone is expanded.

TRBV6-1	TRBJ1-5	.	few	TGTGCCAGCAGTGCGGACGGACTGTTCTATCAGCCCCAGCATTTT	CASSADGLFYQPQHF
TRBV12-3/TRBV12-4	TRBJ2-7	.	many	TGTGCCAGCAGAACAGACAAGGACCCCCATTACGAGCAGTACTTC	CASRTDKDPHYEQYF
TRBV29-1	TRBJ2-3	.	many	TGCAGCGTTATGGGGGCAAACACAGATACGCAGTATTTT	CSVMGANTDTQYF
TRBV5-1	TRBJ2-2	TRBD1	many	TGCGCCAGCAGCGGGACAGAGACAGCCACCGGGGAGCTGTTTTTT	CASSGTETATGELFF
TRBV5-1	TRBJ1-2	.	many	TGCGCCAGCAGCTTTGGCTCAAACTATGGCTACACCTTC	CASSFGSNYGYTF
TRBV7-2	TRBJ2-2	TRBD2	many	TGTGCCAGCAGCCCCTTTAGCGGGAGGGCGAACACCGGGGAGCTGTTTTTT	CASSPFSGRANTGELFF
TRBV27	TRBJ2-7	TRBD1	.	TGTGCCAGCAGTCGATATCCCGGGGACAGGGTGTCCTACGAGCAGTACTTC	CASSRYPGDRVSYEQYF
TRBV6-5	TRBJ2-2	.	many	TGTGCCAGCAGAATAGCCACCGGGGAGCTGTTTTTT	CASRIATGELFF
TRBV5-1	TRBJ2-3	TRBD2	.	TGCGCCAACACCCCATACGGCGGGGGGCACACGTCGGATACGCAGTATTTT	CANTPYGGGHTSDTQYF
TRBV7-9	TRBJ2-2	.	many	TGTGCCAGCAGCCGCCGACAGGCTAATACGAACACCGGGGAGCTGTTTTTT	CASSRRQANTNTGELFF
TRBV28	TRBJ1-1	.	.	TGTGCCAGCAGTTTCCTAAGGAACACTGAAGCTTTCTTT	CASSFLRNTEAFF
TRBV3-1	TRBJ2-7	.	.	TGTGCCAGCAGCCGGGGGGACCAGCAGTACTTC	CASSRGDQQYF
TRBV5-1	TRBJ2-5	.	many	TGCGCCAGCAGCTTGGATCAGGAGACCCAGTACTTC	CASSLDQETQYF
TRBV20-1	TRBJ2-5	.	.	TGCAGTGCTAGTAGCGGAGAGACCGAGTACTTC	CSASSGETEYF
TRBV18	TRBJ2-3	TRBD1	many	TGTGCCAGCTCACCGAACAGGGGGCGCACAGATACGCAGTATTTT	CASSPNRGRTDTQYF
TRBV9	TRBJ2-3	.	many	TGTGCCAGCAGCGTAGACCCAGGCGGCCGTACGCAGTATTTT	CASSVDPGGRTQYF
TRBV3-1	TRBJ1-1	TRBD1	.	TGTGCCACCAGCCAAGATGGGGCAGGGGGCTTGGACACTGAAGCTTTCTTT	CATSQDGAGGLDTEAFF
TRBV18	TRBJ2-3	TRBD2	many	TGTGCCAGCTCACCCCCTTCTAGCGGGACCAGGGGCGGTACGCAGTATTTT	CASSPPSSGTRGGTQYF
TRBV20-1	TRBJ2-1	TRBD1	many	TGCAGTGCCGGCCCGGGACAGGGGAATGAGCAGTTCTTC	CSAGPGQGNEQFF
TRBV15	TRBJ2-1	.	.	TGTGCCACCAGCCGTGACAGGTACAATGAGCAGTTCTTC	CATSRDRYNEQFF
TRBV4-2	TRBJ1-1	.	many	TGTGCCAGCAGCCAAGGAGGGCCTGGATTGAACACTGAAGCTTTCTTT	CASSQGGPGLNTEAFF
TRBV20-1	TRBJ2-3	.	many	TGCAGTGCTAGAGATTTCGCGGGGAAGGGAGATACGCAGTATTTT	CSARDFAGKGDTQYF
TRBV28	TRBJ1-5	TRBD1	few	TGTGCCAGCAGTACAGGGGTCAATCAGCCCCAGCATTTT	CASSTGVNQPQHF
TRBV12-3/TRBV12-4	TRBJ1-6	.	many	TGTGCCAGCAGTTTTCGGGGAGATAATTCACCCCTCCACTTT	CASSFRGDNSPLHF
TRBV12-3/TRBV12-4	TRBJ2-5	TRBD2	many	TGTGCCAGCAGTCACGGACTAGCGGGGGGACCAAGACAAGAGACCCAGTACTTC	CASSHGLAGGPRQETQYF
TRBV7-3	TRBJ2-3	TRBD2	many	TGTGCCAGCAGCTTAACCCCAGCGGGGGATACGCAGTATTTT	CASSLTPAGDTQYF
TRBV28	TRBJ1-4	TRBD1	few	TGTGCCAGCAACGTGGGACAGCTGGGGACCTATGGAAAACTGTTTTTT	CASNVGQLGTYGKLFF
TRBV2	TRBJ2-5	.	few	TGTGCCAGCAGCGAAAGAGATGGCGGCCAAGAGACCCAGTACTTC	CASSERDGGQETQYF
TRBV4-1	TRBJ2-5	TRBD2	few	TGCGCCAGCAGCCGTAGGGACTACCGCCAAGAGACCCAGTACTTC	CASSRRDYRQETQYF
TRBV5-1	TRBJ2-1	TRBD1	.	TGCGCCAGCAGCAAAGGGACAGGGGCCAGCTCCTACAATGAGCAGTTCTTC	CASSKGTGASSYNEQFF